These 27 T cell receptor beta chains came from one sample sequenced in a study of blood T cell repertoires in COVID-19. Using immunoSEQ multiplex PCR, the repertoire was profiled, and TCRdb retains in-frame clones only, with some absent. The table includes about 240,000 clones, around 85% detected once. The sample was PBMCs or T cells enriched from blood (not recorded which). The source is a woman aged 40 to 50 with acute COVID-19.

V is TRBV23-1 and J is TRBJ2-1, with a tentative D call TRBD1 (8 bases). TRBV23-1 is an open reading frame, and its role is uncertain. V lost 6 bases to trimming and J lost 0 bases, with 21 bases between them. CDR3 length: 18 amino acids. The CDR3 DNA reads as TGCGCCAGCAGCGACAGGGGACTATCTACTAGCTCCTACAATGAGCAGTTCTTC. Translated, it gives CASSDRGLSTSSYNEQFF.

The chain employs TRBV27 and TRBJ1-2; TRBD1 agrees at 11 bases. Trimming took 8 bases from V and 4 from J; bases not matched to a gene: 9. Germline-derived CDR1 and CDR2 are MNHEY and SMNVEV (reference sequence). This CDR3 is built from 15 residues. CDR3 amino acids: CASWDRGSALYGYTF. The CDR3 nucleotides read TGTGCCAGCTGGGACAGGGGGTCTGCCCTCTATGGCTACACCTTC.

In DNA, the CDR3 is TGTGCCAGCAGCTTAGCCGGGGGATCCTACGAGCAGTACTTC. As protein: CASSLAGGSYEQYF. The chain recombines TRBV7-9 with TRBJ2-7, with D possibly being TRBD2 (6 bases). Trimming stripped 0 bases from V and 1 base from J, with 7 bases between. The CDR3 consists of 14 residues. CDR1 and CDR2 from the germline V gene are SEHNR and FQNEAQ (reference sequence).

The rearrangement uses TRBV15 and TRBJ2-4; 12 bases are a match to TRBD2. CDR3 length: 18 residues. CDR1 LNHNV and CDR2 YYDKDF come from the germline V gene (reference sequence). After removal of 0 bases from V and 8 bases from J, the junction contained 11 bases not matched to a gene. DNA for the CDR3: TGTGCCACCAGCAGAGATCTAGCGGGAGGGCCTCAGGGTGACATTCAGTACTTC. Translated, it gives CATSRDLAGGPQGDIQYF.

J is TRBJ1-5 and V is TRBV2; 7 positions match TRBD1. V lost 8 bases, J lost 6 bases, and 13 bases stayed unmatched. Germline values: CDR1 SNHLY, CDR2 FYNNEI. The CDR3 extends over 15 amino acids. The CDR3 is CASSSVGTVGQPQHF. The CDR3 nucleotides are TGTGCCAGCTCCAGTGTCGGGACAGTCGGTCAGCCCCAGCATTTT. Looking up the rest from reference TRBV2 and TRBJ1-5 gives the full variable domain: EPEVTQTPSHQVTQMGQEVILRCVPISNHLYFYWYRQILGQKVEFLVSFYNNEISEKSEIFDDQFSVERPDGSNFTLKIRSTKLEDSAMYFCASSSVGTVGQPQHFGDGTRLSIL.

This rearrangement joins TRBV7-6 to TRBJ2-5; TRBD2 matches 10 bases. Germline V gene data show CDR1 as SGHVS and CDR2 as FNYEAQ. V lost 8 bases and J lost 5; bases outside the gene matches: 14. The CDR3 totals 16 residues. The CDR3 sequence is CASSNWPAGGGETQYF. As DNA, the CDR3 is TGTGCCAGCTCCAACTGGCCAGCGGGAGGGGGGGAGACCCAGTACTTC.

The rearrangement uses TRBV2 and TRBJ1-6, with 8 bases identical to TRBD1. The V gene's germline CDR1 is SNHLY and CDR2 FYNNEI. V was clipped by 4 bases and J by 7 bases; unmatched bases: 3. The CDR3 is 14 residues long. The CDR3 spells CASSGDRPNSPLHF. The CDR3 bases are TGTGCCAGCAGTGGGGACAGGCCCAATTCACCCCTCCACTTT.

A few counts support this clone. This chain links TRBV29-1 with TRBJ2-3, with TRBD1 matching over 9 bases. This CDR3 contains 14 residues. V was clipped by 7 bases and J by 6 bases; unmatched bases: 11. CDR1 and CDR2 from the germline V gene are SQVTM and ANQGSEA. The CDR3 protein is CSALPGQGGDTQYF. The CDR3 DNA reads TGCAGCGCCCTACCGGGACAGGGAGGGGATACGCAGTATTTT.

The V and J genes are TRBV6-5 and TRBJ2-7, with TRBD2 matching 11 bases. CDR1 is MNHEY and CDR2 is SVGAGI in the germline V gene. Trimming took 5 bases from V and 3 from J; bases not matched to a gene: 3. This CDR3 has 14 residues. The DNA of the CDR3 is TGTGCCAGCAGTACGGGACTAGCGGTCTACGAGCAGTACTTC. Translating it yields CASSTGLAVYEQYF.

The chain combines TRBV5-4 with TRBJ2-3; 8 positions match TRBD1. Per the germline V gene, CDR1 is SGHNT and CDR2 is YYREEE (reference sequence). The ends lost 5 bases at V and 2 bases at J; junction bases unmatched: 7. CDR3 length: 15 amino acids. CDR3 in DNA: TGTGCCAGCAGTCCCAGGGGGCGCGCCACAGATACGCAGTATTTT. Its translation is CASSPRGRATDTQYF.

This sequence joins TRBV2 and TRBJ2-1; 13 nucleotides line up with TRBD2. This CDR3 is built from 14 residues. Germline values: CDR1 SNHLY, CDR2 FYNNEI. The ends lost 6 bases at V and 10 bases at J; junction bases unmatched: 6. The CDR3: CASRGLAGVGEQFF. The CDR3 bases are TGTGCCAGCAGAGGACTAGCGGGAGTAGGGGAGCAGTTCTTC.

This clone was detected many times. The chain recombines TRBV4-2 with TRBJ2-1; TRBD2 matches 9 bases. The germline V gene encodes CDR1 LGHNA and CDR2 YNFKEQ. J lost 0 bases, V lost 0 bases, and 6 bases had no gene match. The CDR3 sequence is 18 residues long. As DNA, the CDR3 is TGTGCCAGCAGCCAAGAGTCTCTAGCGGGAAGCTCCTACAATGAGCAGTTCTTC. Residues: CASSQESLAGSSYNEQFF.

The V and J genes are TRBV19 and TRBJ2-1; D uncertain. V shed 5 bases and J shed 4 bases, with 12 bases lying between them. CDR3 length equals 14 residues. Germline CDR1 reads LNHDA; CDR2 reads SQIVND (reference sequence). The CDR3: CASSSEFAYNEQFF. The CDR3, as DNA: TGTGCCAGTAGTTCCGAGTTCGCTTACAATGAGCAGTTCTTC.

The rearrangement uses TRBV5-1 and TRBJ2-7, with 13 nucleotides matching TRBD2. Per germline, CDR1 SGHRS and CDR2 YFSETQ. Trimming removed 1 base from V and 6 bases from J; junction bases left unmatched: 7. The CDR3 consists of 16 residues. DNA of the CDR3: TGCGCCAGCAGCTTGTATGAGACTAGCGGGAGGTCCGAGCAGTACTTC. Residues: CASSLYETSGRSEQYF.

The chain carries TRBV18 and TRBJ2-1; 16 bases fit TRBD2. The junction had 6 bases not matched to a gene; V was cut back by 2 bases and J by 8 bases. Germline assignment: CDR1 KGHSH and CDR2 LQKENI. The CDR3 loop spans 17 amino acids. The CDR3 DNA is TGTGCCAGCTCACCAGGGACTAGCGGGAGGGCCACGGATGAGCAGTTCTTC. Encoded protein: CASSPGTSGRATDEQFF.

The CDR3 spells CASGGGVYAEAFF. CDR3 DNA sequence: TGTGCCAGCGGGGGCGGCGTTTACGCTGAAGCTTTCTTT. The chain uses TRBV27 and TRBJ1-1; D possibly corresponds to TRBD1 (6 bases). The CDR3 runs 13 residues. The V end lost 8 bases, the J end lost 6 bases, and 16 bases lay between the germline ends. CDR1 and CDR2 (germline): MNHEY, SMNVEV (reference sequence).

The chain has TRBV18 and TRBJ1-1; tentative D call: TRBD1 (5 bases). The CDR3 is 14 residues long. Germline CDR1 is KGHSH and CDR2 is LQKENI. Trimming removed 3 bases at V and 5 bases at J, with 13 bases between. The CDR3 DNA sequence: TGTGCCAGCTCACCCGACCCGGGGGGTACTGAAGCTTTCTTT. Amino acids: CASSPDPGGTEAFF.

The CDR3 DNA follows: TGTGCCAGTAGTAAGGAGGGGACTAGCGGCTCCTACGAGCAGTACTTC. Protein sequence: CASSKEGTSGSYEQYF. The chain is built from TRBV19 and TRBJ2-7; 11 bases line up with TRBD2. Germline CDR1 and CDR2: LNHDA and SQIVND (reference sequence). The CDR3 is made up of 16 amino acids. Losses at the gene ends were 4 bases for V and 0 bases for J; bases not matched to a gene: 5.

V usage is TRBV6-5 and J usage is TRBJ1-6, with D tentatively TRBD1 (5 bases). The CDR3 has 15 amino acids. Germline CDR1 reads MNHEY; CDR2 reads SVGAGI. The ends were cut back, 3 bases at V and 9 bases at J, with 15 bases in the middle. The CDR3 loop is CASSYSSSRVSPLHF. CDR3 DNA sequence: TGTGCCAGCAGTTATTCGTCCTCCAGGGTTTCACCCCTCCACTTT.

This clone has a single count. As DNA, the CDR3 is TGTGCCAGCAGCCACAACAGGGGCGATGAGCAGTTCTTC. Translation gives CASSHNRGDEQFF. J is TRBJ2-1 and V is TRBV14; 7 bases fit TRBD1. V gave up 3 bases and J gave up 8 bases; unmatched junction bases: 4. The germline V gene has CDR1 SGHDN and CDR2 FVKESK. The CDR3 totals 13 residues.

DNA of the CDR3: TGTGCCAGTAGTATTCGCCGACAGATGAACACTGAAGCTTTCTTT. Translated: CASSIRRQMNTEAFF. V usage is TRBV19 and J usage is TRBJ1-1; perhaps TRBD1 as D (5 bases). Germline-derived CDR1 and CDR2 are LNHDA and SQIVND (reference sequence). Trimming pared 3 bases from V and 0 bases from J, leaving 11 bases between. The CDR3 is 15 residues long.

This clone is a singleton in its sample. V and J are TRBV25-1 and TRBJ2-1, with 7 positions matching TRBD2. From germline, CDR1 is MGHDK and CDR2 SYGVNS. The CDR3 is 15 residues long. V lost 8 bases, J lost 6 bases, and 13 bases stayed unmatched. CDR3 protein: CASATAGVQSNEQFF. The CDR3 DNA reads as TGTGCCAGCGCTACCGCGGGAGTACAAAGCAATGAGCAGTTCTTC. The variable domain in full, with the rest retrieved from reference TRBV25-1 and TRBJ2-1, is EADIYQTPRYLVIGTGKKITLECSQTMGHDKMYWYQQDPGMELHLIHYSYGVNSTEKGDLSSESTVSRIRTEHFPLTLESARPSHTSQYLCASATAGVQSNEQFFGPGTRLTVL.

In this sample, this clone turned up once. V is TRBV7-2 and J is TRBJ1-3; TRBD1 might be the D (6 bases). The CDR3 loop spans 15 amino acids. The V end lost 2 bases, the J end lost 1 base, and 9 bases lay between the germline ends. Germline V gives CDR1 SGHTA, CDR2 FQGNSA. CDR3 DNA sequence: TGTGCCAGCAGCTTACACAGGGTATCTGGAAACACCATATATTTT. Its translation: CASSLHRVSGNTIYF.

V gene TRBV4-1 combines with J gene TRBJ2-5; D may be TRBD2 (5 bases). V lost 4 bases and J 3 bases, leaving 18 bases between the germline ends. Germline CDR1 reads MGHRA; CDR2 reads YSYEKL. The CDR3 is made up of 16 amino acids. DNA of the CDR3: TGCGCCAGCAGCCTAAGGGAGCGGAGAGTGGAAGAGACCCAGTACTTC. Its translation: CASSLRERRVEETQYF.

Only a few counts were recorded for this clone. The V call is TRBV19, the J call TRBJ2-1; 10 bases agree with TRBD2. Germline CDR1 LNHDA, CDR2 SQIVND (reference sequence). This CDR3 has 16 amino acids. V shed 0 bases and J 10 bases; nucleotides not matched to a gene: 9. The CDR3 DNA reads as TGTGCCAGTAGTATAGACCTCATGACTAGCGGGCGAGAGCAGTTCTTC. Encoded protein: CASSIDLMTSGREQFF.

This rearrangement joins TRBV2 to TRBJ1-2, with TRBD1 as a possible D gene (5 bases). V was shortened by 7 bases and J by 5 bases, with 20 bases between the two germline ends. The CDR3 is made up of 15 amino acids. Germline values: CDR1 SNHLY, CDR2 FYNNEI. CDR3 DNA sequence: TGTGCCAGCATTCTCCGGGGGAACAGTCCATATGGCTACACCTTC. Translated: CASILRGNSPYGYTF.

This clone has only a few counts. The rearrangement links TRBV27 to TRBJ2-7; TRBD2 matches at 11 bases. The CDR3 consists of 15 residues. The V gene's germline CDR1 is MNHEY and CDR2 SMNVEV (reference sequence). V gave up 5 bases and J gave up 0 bases; unmatched junction bases: 3. The CDR3 loop is CASSNTSGSSYEQYF. CDR3 DNA sequence: TGTGCCAGCAGTAACACTAGCGGGAGCTCCTACGAGCAGTACTTC.